This T cell receptor beta chain derives from a study of T cell changes during pregnancy in multiple sclerosis (dated by TCRdb to about 2019). Regarding the research as a whole: The study examined how the T cell repertoire changed over the course of pregnancy in women with multiple sclerosis.

Turning to this clone: The antigen this receptor binds is unknown. One base away there is no much larger clone; base qualities are not given.

Library creation used the immunoSEQ multiplex PCR assay. Sourced from immuneACCESS, this table was stored by TCRdb with only in-frame sequences that have V and J called. A share of the clones is absent; for the studies checked, an unresolved V gene accounts for under half, and the remainder has no known explanation. The sample contains 100,000 or so clones, roughly nine tenths of them found a single time. Together, the top ten hold around 0.78% of the sample. The sample consisted of peripheral blood, taken in the second trimester of pregnancy. The sequence was obtained from a female donor in good health, enrolled as a control in a pregnancy study.

Read as DNA, the sequence is TGCAGCGTTGGAGACAATGAGCAGTTCTTC. This sequence encodes CSVGDNEQFF. The chain couples TRBV29-1 to TRBJ2-1, with no reliable assignment of the D segment. From the cysteine through the phenylalanine, the CDR3 covers 10 amino acids. The retained sequence is limited to the CDR3, 30 bases, with the frame set at the first base. The CDR1 and CDR2 encoded by the germline V gene are SQVTM and ANQGSEA. V drops 4 bases and J drops 5 bases, leaving 3 bases in between.